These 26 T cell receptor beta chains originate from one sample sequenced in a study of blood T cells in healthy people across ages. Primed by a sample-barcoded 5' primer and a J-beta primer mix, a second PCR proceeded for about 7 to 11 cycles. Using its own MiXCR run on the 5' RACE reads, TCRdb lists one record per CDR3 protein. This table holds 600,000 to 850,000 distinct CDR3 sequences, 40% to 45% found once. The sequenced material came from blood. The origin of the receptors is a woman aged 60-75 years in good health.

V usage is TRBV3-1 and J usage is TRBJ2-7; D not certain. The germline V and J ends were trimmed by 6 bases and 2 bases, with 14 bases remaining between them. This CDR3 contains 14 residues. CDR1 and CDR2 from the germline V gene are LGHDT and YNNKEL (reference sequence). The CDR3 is CASSAGPWTYEQYF. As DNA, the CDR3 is TGTGCCAGCAGTGCCGGGCCTTGGACCTACGAGCAGTACTTC.

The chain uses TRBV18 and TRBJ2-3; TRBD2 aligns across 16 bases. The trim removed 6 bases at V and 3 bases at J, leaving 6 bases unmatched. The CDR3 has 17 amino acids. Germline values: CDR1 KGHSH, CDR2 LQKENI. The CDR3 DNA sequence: TGTGCCAGCTCGGGACTAGCGGGGGGGTCGACGACAGATACGCAGTATTTT. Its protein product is CASSGLAGGSTTDTQYF.

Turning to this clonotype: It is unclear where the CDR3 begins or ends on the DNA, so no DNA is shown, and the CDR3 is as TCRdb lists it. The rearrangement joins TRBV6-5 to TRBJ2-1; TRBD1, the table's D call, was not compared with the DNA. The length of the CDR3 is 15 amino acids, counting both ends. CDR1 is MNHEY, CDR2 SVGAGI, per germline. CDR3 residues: CASSSSDRGYNEQFF.

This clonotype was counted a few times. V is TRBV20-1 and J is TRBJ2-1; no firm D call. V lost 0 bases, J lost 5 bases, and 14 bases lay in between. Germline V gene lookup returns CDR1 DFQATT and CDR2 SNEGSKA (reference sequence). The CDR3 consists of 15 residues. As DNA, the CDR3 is TGCAGTGCTAGAGATAGCAGCTCTCCTAACAATGAGCAGTTCTTC. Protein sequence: CSARDSSSPNNEQFF.

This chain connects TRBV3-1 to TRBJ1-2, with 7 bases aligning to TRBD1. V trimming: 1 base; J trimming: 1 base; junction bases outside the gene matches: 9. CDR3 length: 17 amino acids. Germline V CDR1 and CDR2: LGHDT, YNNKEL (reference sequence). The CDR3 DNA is TGTGCCAGCAGCCAAGTTGGGACAGCGTTCATTAACTATGGCTACACCTTC. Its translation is CASSQVGTAFINYGYTF.

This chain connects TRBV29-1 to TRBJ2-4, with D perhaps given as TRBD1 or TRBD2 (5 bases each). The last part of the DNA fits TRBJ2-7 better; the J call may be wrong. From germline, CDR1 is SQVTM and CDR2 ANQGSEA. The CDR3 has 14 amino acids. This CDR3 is CSVDGAGGLYEQYF. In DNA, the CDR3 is TGCAGCGTTGATGGGGCAGGAGGCTTATACGAGCAGTACTTC.

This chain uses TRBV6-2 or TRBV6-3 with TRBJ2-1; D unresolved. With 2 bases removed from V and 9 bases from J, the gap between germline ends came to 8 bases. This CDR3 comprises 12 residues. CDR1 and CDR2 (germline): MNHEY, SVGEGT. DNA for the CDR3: TGTGCCAGCAGTTACCCGCTGGGTGAGCAGTTCTTC. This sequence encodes CASSYPLGEQFF.

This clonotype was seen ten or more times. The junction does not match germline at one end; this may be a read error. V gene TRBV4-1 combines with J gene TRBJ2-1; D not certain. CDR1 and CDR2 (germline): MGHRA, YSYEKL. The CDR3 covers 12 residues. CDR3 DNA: TGTGCCAGCAGTCAAGACGGCAATGAGCAGTTCTTC. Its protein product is CASSQDGNEQFF.

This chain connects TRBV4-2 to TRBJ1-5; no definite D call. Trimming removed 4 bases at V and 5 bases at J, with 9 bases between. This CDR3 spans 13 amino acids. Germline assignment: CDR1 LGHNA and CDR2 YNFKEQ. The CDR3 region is CASSPYSDQPQHF. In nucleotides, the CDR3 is TGTGCCAGCAGCCCCTATTCAGATCAGCCCCAGCATTTT.

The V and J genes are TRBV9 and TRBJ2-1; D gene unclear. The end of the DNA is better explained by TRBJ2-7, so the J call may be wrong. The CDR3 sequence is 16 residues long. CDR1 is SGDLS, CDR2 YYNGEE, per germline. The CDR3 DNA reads TGTGCCAGCAGCGTAGCCGGCAGTAGCTCCTACAATGAGCAGTACTTC. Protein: CASSVAGSSSYNEQYF.

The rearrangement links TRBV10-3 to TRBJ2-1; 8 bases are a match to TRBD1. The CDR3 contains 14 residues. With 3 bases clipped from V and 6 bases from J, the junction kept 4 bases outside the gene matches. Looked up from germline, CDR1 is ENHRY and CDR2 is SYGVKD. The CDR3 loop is CAISDPTGGNEQFF. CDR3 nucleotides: TGTGCCATCAGTGACCCCACAGGGGGCAATGAGCAGTTCTTC.

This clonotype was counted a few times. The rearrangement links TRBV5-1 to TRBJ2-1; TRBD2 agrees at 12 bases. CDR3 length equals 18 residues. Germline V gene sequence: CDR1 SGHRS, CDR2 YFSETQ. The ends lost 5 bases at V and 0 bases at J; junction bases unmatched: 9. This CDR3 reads CASSTLAGGLGSYNEQFF. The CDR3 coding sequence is TGCGCCAGCAGTACACTAGCGGGGGGCCTCGGCTCCTACAATGAGCAGTTCTTC.

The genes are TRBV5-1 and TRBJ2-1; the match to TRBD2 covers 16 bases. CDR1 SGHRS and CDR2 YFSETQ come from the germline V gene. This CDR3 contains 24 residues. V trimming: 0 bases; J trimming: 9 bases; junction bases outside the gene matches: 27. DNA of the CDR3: TGCGCCAGCAGCTTGGTACCGTTAACGCTCGCAGGAGGGACTAGCGGGAGGGCCCCTCCTGAGCAGTTCTTC. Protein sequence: CASSLVPLTLAGGTSGRAPPEQFF.

CDR3 in DNA: TGTGCCAGCAGTGGTCGTTTAGGGGGTGGCTACACCTTC. Translation gives CASSGRLGGGYTF. The V call is TRBV2, the J call TRBJ1-2; the D gene is possibly TRBD1 (6 bases). The length of the CDR3 is 13 residues. Trimming took off 4 bases at V and 7 bases at J, with 13 bases between the two ends. In germline, CDR1 is SNHLY, CDR2 FYNNEI.

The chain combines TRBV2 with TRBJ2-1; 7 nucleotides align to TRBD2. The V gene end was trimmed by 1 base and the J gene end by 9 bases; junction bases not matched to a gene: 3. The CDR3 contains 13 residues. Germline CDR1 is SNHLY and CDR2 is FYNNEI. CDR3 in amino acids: CASSEVLASEQFF. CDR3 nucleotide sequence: TGTGCCAGCAGTGAAGTACTAGCGAGTGAGCAGTTCTTC.

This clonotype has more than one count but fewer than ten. CDR3 amino acids: CASSQEGPGGAQYF. DNA of the CDR3: TGCGCCAGCAGCCAAGAAGGACCCGGCGGAGCCCAGTACTTC. V is TRBV4-3 and J is TRBJ2-7; no firm D call. This CDR3 is built from 14 residues. V was trimmed by 0 bases and J by 10 bases, leaving 16 bases between them. CDR1 and CDR2 from the germline V gene are LGHNA and YSLEER.

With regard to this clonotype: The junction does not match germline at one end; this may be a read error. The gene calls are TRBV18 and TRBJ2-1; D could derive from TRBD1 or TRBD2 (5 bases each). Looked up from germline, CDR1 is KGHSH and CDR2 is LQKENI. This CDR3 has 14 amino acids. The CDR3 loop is CASSPLGVNNEQVF. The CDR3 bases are TGTGCCAGCTCCCCTCTGGGGGTGAACAATGAGCAGGTCTTC.

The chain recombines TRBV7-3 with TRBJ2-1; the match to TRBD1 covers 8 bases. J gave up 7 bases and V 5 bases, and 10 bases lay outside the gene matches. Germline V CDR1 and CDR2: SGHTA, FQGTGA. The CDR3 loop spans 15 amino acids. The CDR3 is CASSPRQGWENEQFF. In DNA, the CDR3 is TGTGCCAGCAGCCCCCGACAGGGGTGGGAAAATGAGCAGTTCTTC.

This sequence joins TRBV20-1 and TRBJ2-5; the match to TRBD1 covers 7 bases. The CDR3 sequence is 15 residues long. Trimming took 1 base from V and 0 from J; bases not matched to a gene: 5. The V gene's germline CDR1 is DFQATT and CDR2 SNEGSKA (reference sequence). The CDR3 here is CSARAQTGNQETQYF. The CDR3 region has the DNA TGCAGTGCTAGAGCCCAGACAGGGAACCAAGAGACCCAGTACTTC.

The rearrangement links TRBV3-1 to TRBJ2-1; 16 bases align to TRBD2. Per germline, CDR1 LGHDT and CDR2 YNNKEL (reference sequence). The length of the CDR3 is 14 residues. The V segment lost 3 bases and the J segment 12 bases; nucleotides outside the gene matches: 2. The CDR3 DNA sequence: TGTGCCAGCAGCCAGGGACTAGCGGGAGGGGGGCAGTTCTTC. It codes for CASSQGLAGGGQFF.

The CDR3, as DNA: TGCAGTGCTGGAAGGACAGGGACCGAGAATCAGCCCCAGCATTTT. This translates into CSAGRTGTENQPQHF. This chain connects TRBV20-1 to TRBJ1-5; 8 positions agree with TRBD1. V shed 5 bases and J 4 bases; nucleotides not matched to a gene: 10. The germline gives CDR1 DFQATT, CDR2 SNEGSKA (reference sequence). The CDR3 contains 15 residues.

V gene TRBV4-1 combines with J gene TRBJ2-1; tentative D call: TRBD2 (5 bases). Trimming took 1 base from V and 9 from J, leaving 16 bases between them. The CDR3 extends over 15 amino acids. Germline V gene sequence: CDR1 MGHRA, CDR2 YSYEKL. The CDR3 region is CASSQGTSAGREQFF. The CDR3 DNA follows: TGCGCCAGCAGCCAAGGAACTAGTGCTGGGCGTGAGCAGTTCTTC.

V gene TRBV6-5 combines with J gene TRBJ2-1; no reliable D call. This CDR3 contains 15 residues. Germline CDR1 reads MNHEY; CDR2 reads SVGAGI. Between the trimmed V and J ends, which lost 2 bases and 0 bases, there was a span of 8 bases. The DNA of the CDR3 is TGTGCCAGCAGTTACAACGCCTACTCCTACAATGAGCAGTTCTTC. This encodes CASSYNAYSYNEQFF.

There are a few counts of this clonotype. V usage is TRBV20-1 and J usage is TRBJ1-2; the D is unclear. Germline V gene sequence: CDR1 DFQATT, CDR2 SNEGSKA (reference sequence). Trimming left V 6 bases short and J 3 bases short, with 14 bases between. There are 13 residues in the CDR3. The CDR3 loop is CSAPSRAHYGYTF. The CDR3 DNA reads TGCAGTGCCCCTTCGCGGGCGCACTATGGCTACACCTTC.

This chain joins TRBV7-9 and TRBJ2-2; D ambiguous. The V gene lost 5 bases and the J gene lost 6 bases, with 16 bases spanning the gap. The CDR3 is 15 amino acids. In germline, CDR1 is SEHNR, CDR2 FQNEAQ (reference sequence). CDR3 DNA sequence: TGTGCCAGCAGCCTACCTGACACCCCACCCGGGGAGCTGTTTTTT. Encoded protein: CASSLPDTPPGELFF.

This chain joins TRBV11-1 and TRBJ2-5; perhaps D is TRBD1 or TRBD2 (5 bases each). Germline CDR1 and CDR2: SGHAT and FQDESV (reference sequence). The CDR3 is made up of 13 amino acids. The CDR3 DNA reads TGTGCTTCGGGGCAAATTATCCAAGAGACCCAGTACTTC. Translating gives CASGQIIQETQYF.